This T cell receptor (beta chain) was recorded in a study of T cell responses to AZD1222 COVID-19 vaccine (dated by TCRdb to the early 2020s). For the study in its entirety: AZD1222 recipients with second doses at about 4 weeks or about 12 weeks were pooled, because spike-specific TCR depth and breadth did not differ between schedules. TCR sequencing covered more than 230 trial participants: some 210 given two doses of AZD1222 and about 26 given two doses of MenACWY control vaccine. Enrollment into the trials was organized by age into subgroups of 18-55, 56-69 and 70-plus years, and those subgroups contained about 160, 30 and 59 TCR-sequenced participants, respectively. The research as a whole found: Vaccine-associated CD4 TCRs spanned the whole spike protein, with dominant responses in regions 160-218 and 743-854. After two AZD1222 doses, spike-specific TCR breadth and depth were significantly higher than at day 0 and than in MenACWY recipients. Because no day 14 peak-response samples were available, repertoires were characterized only after the peak T cell response. Conclusions about previously exposed vaccinees were limited because only six or seven AZD1222 recipients were SARS-CoV-2 seropositive at baseline. Most participants were white British and females outnumbered males, and the authors suggested that clonal diversity may have been underestimated. Reportedly, almost half of the unique spike-specific TCRs recognized epitopes lying outside the regions that are mutated in the B.1.351 and B.1.1.7 variants. The 56-69-year group was small, and its depth increase did not reach significance, likely because of low power.

Cut back by 0 bases and 1 base, the V and J ends lie 9 bases apart. Spanning cysteine to phenylalanine, the CDR3 consists of 16 amino acids. Only the CDR3 part of the read is kept: 48 bases, read in frame from the first base. The CDR1 and CDR2 encoded by the germline V gene are SGHVS and FNYEAQ. In light of the paper, this sample's time point label describes: baseline before first vaccination. Samples from vaccinated people were obtained from the UK trials COV001 and COV002, which included a single-blind randomized controlled phase 2/3 trial of AZD1222 (ChAdOx1 nCoV-19) in healthy adults. Trial participant PBMC samples were collected at day 0 and day 28 after the second dose for TCRbeta chain sequencing. Concerning this clone itself: The antigen this receptor binds is unknown. No clone much larger than this one lies a single base away; base qualities are absent.

The CDR3 regions of human TCRbeta chains were analyzed by immunosequencing. As for the authors' bioinformatics: TCRs in the repertoires were compared against a reference library of SARS-CoV-2-specific TCRs that had been generated with the MIRA antigen-specificity platform. Breadth was defined as the fraction of unique TCRs that were SARS-CoV-2-associated. Depth was defined as the fraction of total T cells that were SARS-CoV-2-associated. Each spike-specific TCR was assigned to its reactive spike region and to a CD4 or CD8 class using the MIRA data. Log10-transformed breadth and depth values were compared by one-way ANOVA with Sidak's multiple comparisons tests. Sourced from immuneACCESS, this table was stored by TCRdb with only in-frame sequences that have V and J called. A share of the clones is absent; for the studies checked, an unresolved V gene accounts for under half, and the remainder has no known explanation. V and J calls and clone size are given by that table; D and trimming were obtained from the DNA. In all, the sample holds 150,000 to 200,000 clones, and 70% to 90% of those were seen once. The ten most abundant clones make up under 2% of the sample.

The sequencing used peripheral blood, collected on day 0 of AZD1222 vaccination. The V gene is TRBV7-6 and the J gene is TRBJ2-2, and TRBD2 may be the D gene, going by 6 matching bases. The sequence was collected from an adult in good health. The CDR3 region has the sequence CASSLAWGGNTGELFF. The base sequence is TGTGCCAGCAGCTTAGCGTGGGGAGGGAACACCGGGGAGCTGTTTTTT.